Shown below are 11 T cell receptor beta chains from a single sample sequenced in a study of blood T cell repertoires in COVID-19. Data came from immunoSEQ multiplex PCR; TCRdb stores just in-frame clones and leaves some out. The table has under 350,000 clones, 90% seen once. Sequenced material: peripheral blood. Receptors were obtained from a woman aged 25 to 39 with COVID-19, enrolled during active disease.

The chain uses TRBV29-1 and TRBJ2-7; possible D gene TRBD1, 5 bases. The CDR3 sequence is 12 residues long. The ends were cut back, 4 bases at V and 2 bases at J, with 9 bases in the middle. Germline CDR1 and CDR2: SQVTM and ANQGSEA. The CDR3 loop is CSVADRPYEQYF. In DNA, the CDR3 is TGCAGCGTTGCTGACAGACCCTACGAGCAGTACTTC.

This rearrangement joins TRBV7-8 to TRBJ2-1, with TRBD2 identical over 8 bases. V trimming: 5 bases; J trimming: 5 bases; junction bases outside the gene matches: 23. Germline V gene lookup returns CDR1 SGHVS and CDR2 FQNEAQ. The CDR3 contains 20 residues. The CDR3 loop is CASSTPTRTSWALPDNEQFF. CDR3 coding DNA: TGTGCCAGCAGCACCCCCACTCGGACTAGCTGGGCCCTTCCCGACAATGAGCAGTTCTTC.

This CDR3 is CASSHPVVSSGRNSYEQYF. In DNA form, the CDR3 reads TGTGCCAGCAGCCATCCGGTCGTGTCTAGCGGGAGAAACTCCTACGAGCAGTACTTC. The chain employs TRBV2 and TRBJ2-7, with 10 bases identical to TRBD2. The CDR3 sequence is 19 residues long. V shed 6 bases and J 0 bases; nucleotides not matched to a gene: 17. Germline CDR1 SNHLY, CDR2 FYNNEI. The entire variable domain, with the rest obtained from reference TRBV2 and TRBJ2-7, is as follows: EPEVTQTPSHQVTQMGQEVILRCVPISNHLYFYWYRQILGQKVEFLVSFYNNEISEKSEIFDDQFSVERPDGSNFTLKIRSTKLEDSAMYFCASSHPVVSSGRNSYEQYFGPGTRLTVT.

J is TRBJ2-1 and V is TRBV19; TRBD1 agrees at 9 bases. Germline CDR1 reads LNHDA; CDR2 reads SQIVND (reference sequence). The CDR3 loop spans 14 amino acids. The trim removed 2 bases at V and 7 bases at J, leaving 3 bases unmatched. The CDR3 sequence is CASSIIQGANEQFF. CDR3 bases: TGTGCCAGTAGTATAATACAGGGGGCTAATGAGCAGTTCTTC.

V usage is TRBV11-2 and J usage is TRBJ2-7; 12 nucleotides line up with TRBD2. Trimming at V came to 5 bases and at J to 6 bases, leaving 11 bases not matched to a gene. The CDR3 extends over 16 amino acids. Germline values: CDR1 SGHAT, CDR2 FQNNGV. The CDR3 DNA reads TGTGCCAGCAGCGCTTTATCTAGCGGGAGGGCAGGCGAGCAGTACTTC. It translates to CASSALSSGRAGEQYF.

This clone came up once. V usage is TRBV7-2 and J usage is TRBJ1-2, with D perhaps TRBD1 (6 bases). Trimming stripped 5 bases from V and 4 bases from J, with 17 bases between. Looked up from germline, CDR1 is SGHTA and CDR2 is FQGNSA. The CDR3 is made up of 15 amino acids. Here the CDR3 reads CASSEDTGIFYGYTF. CDR3 nucleotides: TGTGCCAGCAGCGAAGACACAGGGATTTTCTATGGCTACACCTTC.

This chain connects TRBV25-1 to TRBJ1-3; the D gene is possibly TRBD1 (6 bases). Germline V lookup: CDR1 MGHDK, CDR2 SYGVNS. Trimming stripped 6 bases from V and 5 bases from J, with 11 bases between. The CDR3 consists of 13 residues. CDR3 DNA sequence: TGTGCCAGCAGAGACAGGATTCGAAACACCATATATTTT. Residues: CASRDRIRNTIYF. Full variable domain (remainder filled in from reference TRBV25-1 and TRBJ1-3): EADIYQTPRYLVIGTGKKITLECSQTMGHDKMYWYQQDPGMELHLIHYSYGVNSTEKGDLSSESTVSRIRTEHFPLTLESARPSHTSQYLCASRDRIRNTIYFGEGSWLTVV.

V usage is TRBV2 and J usage is TRBJ2-7, with 9 bases aligning to TRBD1. V shed 4 bases, J shed 6 bases, and the junction held 7 bases outside the gene matches. The CDR3 extends over 14 amino acids. CDR1 and CDR2 (germline): SNHLY, FYNNEI. CDR3 loop: CASSARTGEVEQYF. The CDR3 DNA sequence: TGTGCCAGCAGTGCCCGGACAGGGGAGGTCGAGCAGTACTTC.

The chain's CDR3 is CASSLVGAGTGELFF. For the CDR3, the DNA is TGTGCCAGCAGCTTGGTTGGGGCCGGTACCGGGGAGCTGTTTTTT. The V call is TRBV5-6, the J call TRBJ2-2; D may be TRBD1 (5 bases). This CDR3 contains 15 residues. Looked up from germline, CDR1 is SGHDT and CDR2 is YYEEEE. V was trimmed by 0 bases and J by 5 bases, leaving 11 bases between them.

The chain links TRBV6-4 to TRBJ2-1, with TRBD1 matching 7 bases. This CDR3 is built from 9 residues. Germline V gives CDR1 MRHNA, CDR2 SNTAGT. The CDR3 here is CASEAGGFF. For the CDR3, the DNA is TGTGCGAGCGAGGCAGGGGGGTTCTTC.

This clone has just one count. The J gene is TRBJ2-2, the V gene TRBV24-1; weak D call: TRBD2 (6 bases). Trimming cost V 9 bases and J 3 bases, with 7 bases left between them. Germline-derived CDR1 and CDR2 are KGHDR and SFDVKD. The CDR3 totals 12 residues. The CDR3 reads CATGGYTGELFF. In DNA form, the CDR3 reads TGTGCCACCGGGGGGTACACCGGGGAGCTGTTTTTT.